A single count supports the clone carrying this TCR beta chain. The sample is drawn from a study of blood T cell repertoires in COVID-19. Study in general: Sources were T cells, B-cell-depleted T cells, or PBMCs; the material itself was cDNA or gDNA.

With 4 bases clipped from V and 4 bases from J, the junction kept 2 bases outside the gene matches. The CDR3 contains 14 residues. The germline gives CDR1 MGHRA, CDR2 YSYEKL. As originally analysed: Amplified reference gene primers provided the basis for estimating nucleated cell counts. Sequenced by immunoSEQ multiplex PCR; TCRdb stores in-frame clones only, minus some. From that table come the V and J calls and clone size; the DNA was used to work out D and trimming. The data show more than 150,000 clones, around 87% seen once. The rearrangement uses TRBV4-1 and TRBJ2-1, with TRBD1 matching 9 bases. This TCR derives from a man aged 40-55 years with active or convalescent COVID-19. Sequenced: peripheral blood. This CDR3 reads CASSPGQGYNEQFF. CDR3 in DNA: TGCGCCAGCAGCCCGGGACAGGGTTACAATGAGCAGTTCTTC.